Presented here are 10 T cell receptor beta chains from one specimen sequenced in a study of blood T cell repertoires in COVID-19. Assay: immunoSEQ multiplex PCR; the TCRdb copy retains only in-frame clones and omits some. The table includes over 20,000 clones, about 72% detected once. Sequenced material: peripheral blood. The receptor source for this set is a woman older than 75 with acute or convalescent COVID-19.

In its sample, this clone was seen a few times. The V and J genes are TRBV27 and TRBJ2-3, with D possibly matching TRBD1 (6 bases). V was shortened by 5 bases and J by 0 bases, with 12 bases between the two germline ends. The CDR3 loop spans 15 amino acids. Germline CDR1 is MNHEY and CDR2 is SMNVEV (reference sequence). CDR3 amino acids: CASSRRTGSTDTQYF. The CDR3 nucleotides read TGTGCCAGCAGTCGAAGAACAGGGAGCACAGATACGCAGTATTTT.

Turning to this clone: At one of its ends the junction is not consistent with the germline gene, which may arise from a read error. CDR3 loop: CASTLRHLDSPLHF. The CDR3 bases are TGTGCCAGCACCTTACGACACCTGGATTCACCCCTCCACTTT. This chain joins TRBV7-2 and TRBJ1-6; D unclear. The CDR3 length is 14 residues. Germline-derived CDR1 and CDR2 are SGHTA and FQGNSA.

CDR3 in DNA: TGTGCCAGCAGCTCCGTGACATGGACCCAGTACTTC. This translates into CASSSVTWTQYF. J is TRBJ2-5 and V is TRBV7-2; D not certain. Trimming took off 4 bases at V and 7 bases at J, with 10 bases between the two ends. Looked up from germline, CDR1 is SGHTA and CDR2 is FQGNSA. The CDR3 consists of 12 residues.

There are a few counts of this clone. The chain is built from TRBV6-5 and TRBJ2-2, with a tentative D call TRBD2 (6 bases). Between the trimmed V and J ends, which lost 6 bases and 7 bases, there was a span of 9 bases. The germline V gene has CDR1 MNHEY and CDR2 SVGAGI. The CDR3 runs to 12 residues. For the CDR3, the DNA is TGTGCCAGCAGGACTAGTGGCGGGGAGCTGTTTTTT. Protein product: CASRTSGGELFF.

The CDR3 DNA reads as TGCGCCAGCAGCTTGGCCCCCGGGGTCTACGAGCAGTACTTC. It translates to CASSLAPGVYEQYF. The chain couples TRBV5-1 to TRBJ2-7; a possible D gene is TRBD2 (5 bases). V was pared by 0 bases and J by 3 bases, with 10 bases between. Germline CDR1 reads SGHRS; CDR2 reads YFSETQ. The CDR3 contains 14 residues.

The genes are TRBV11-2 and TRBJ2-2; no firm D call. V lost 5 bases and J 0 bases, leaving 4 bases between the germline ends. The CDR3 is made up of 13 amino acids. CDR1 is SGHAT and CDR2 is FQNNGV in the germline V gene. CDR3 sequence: CASSLTNTGELFF. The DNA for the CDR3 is TGTGCCAGCAGCCTTACGAACACCGGGGAGCTGTTTTTT. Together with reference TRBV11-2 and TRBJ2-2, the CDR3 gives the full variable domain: EAGVAQSPRYKIIEKRQSVAFWCNPISGHATLYWYQQILGQGPKLLIQFQNNGVVDDSQLPKDRFSAERLKGVDSTLKIQPAKLEDSAVYLCASSLTNTGELFFGEGSRLTVL.

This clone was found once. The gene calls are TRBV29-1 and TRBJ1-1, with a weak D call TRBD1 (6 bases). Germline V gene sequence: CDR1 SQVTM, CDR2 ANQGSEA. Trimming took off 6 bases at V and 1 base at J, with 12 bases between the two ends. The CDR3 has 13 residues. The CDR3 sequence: CSVYRVSNTEAFF. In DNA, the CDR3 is TGCAGCGTCTACAGGGTGTCGAACACTGAAGCTTTCTTT.

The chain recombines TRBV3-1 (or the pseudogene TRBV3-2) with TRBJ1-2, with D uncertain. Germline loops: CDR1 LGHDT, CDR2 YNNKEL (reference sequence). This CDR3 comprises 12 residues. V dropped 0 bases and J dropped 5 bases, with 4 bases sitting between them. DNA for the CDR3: TGTGCCAGCAGCCAAGATCGGTATGGCTACACCTTC. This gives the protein CASSQDRYGYTF.

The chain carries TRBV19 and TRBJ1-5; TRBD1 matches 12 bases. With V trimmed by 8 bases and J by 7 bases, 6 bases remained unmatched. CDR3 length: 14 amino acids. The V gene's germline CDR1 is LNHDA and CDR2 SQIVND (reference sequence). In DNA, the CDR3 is TGTGCCAGTTGGGACAGGGGGCAGGGACAGCCCCAGCATTTT. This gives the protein CASWDRGQGQPQHF.

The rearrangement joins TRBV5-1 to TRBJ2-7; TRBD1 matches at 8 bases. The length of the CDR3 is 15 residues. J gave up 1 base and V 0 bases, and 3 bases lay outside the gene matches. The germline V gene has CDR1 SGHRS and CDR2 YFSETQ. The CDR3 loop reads CASSLEQGVSYEQYF. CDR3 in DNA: TGCGCCAGCAGCTTGGAACAGGGGGTTTCCTACGAGCAGTACTTC.